This T cell receptor (beta chain) was recovered during a study of blood T cell repertoires in COVID-19. Study-level background: Spain, Italy and the United States supplied samples that represented acute and convalescent COVID-19. Sample material is recorded as cDNA or gDNA derived from T cells, B-cell-depleted T cells, or PBMCs.

Germline V lookup: CDR1 KGHDR, CDR2 SFDVKD. Trimming removed 5 bases from V and 5 bases from J, with 19 bases in between. The CDR3 totals 16 residues. The authors' processing: Nucleated cell number was recorded as an estimate derived from reference gene primer amplification. Data came from immunoSEQ multiplex PCR; TCRdb stores just in-frame clones and leaves some out. V, J and clone size are those of that table, while D and trimming were read from the DNA. This sample carries roughly 160,000 clones, 90% to 95% of them seen once, and the ten largest clones take about 0.54%. This clone was observed once.

The chain has TRBV24-1 and TRBJ2-3; weak D call: TRBD2 (6 bases). The sequence was obtained from a man aged 50-60 years with acute or convalescent COVID-19. Input material: peripheral blood. Here the CDR3 reads CATSGAGRGSGDTQYF. In DNA form, the CDR3 reads TGTGCCACCAGTGGGGCCGGGCGGGGAAGTGGAGATACGCAGTATTTT.